The TCR beta chain under discussion was sequenced for a study of cytomegalovirus exposure and HLA in healthy donors. The PCR employed 60 Vbeta primers together with 13 Jbeta primers. Using immunoSEQ multiplex PCR, the repertoire was profiled, and TCRdb retains in-frame clones only, with some absent. The sample comprises 120,000 to 150,000 clones, 73% of which are singletons, and 1.3% rests with the top ten. Germline values: CDR1 SGHRS, CDR2 YFSETQ. Trimming took 0 bases from V and 5 from J, leaving 11 bases between them. This CDR3 is 14 amino acids long. The gene calls are TRBV5-1 and TRBJ1-1; TRBD1 might be the D (6 bases). Sequenced input: PBMCs. The TCR comes from a woman aged 40 to 49 in good health and CMV-seronegative. The CDR3 coding sequence is TGCGCCAGCAGCTTGGAACTTAGGGGGACTGAAGCTTTCTTT. The encoded protein is CASSLELRGTEAFF.